This record covers a single TCR beta chain. Its antigen is still unknown. The identical CDR3 is also encoded by other nucleotide sequences in the sample. V shed 0 bases and J shed 3 bases, with 12 bases lying between them. The CDR3 extends over 15 amino acids. Germline V gene lookup returns CDR1 SGHDT and CDR2 YYEEEE. The sample comes from a study of cytomegalovirus exposure and HLA in healthy donors. Overall study: Falling in the Caucasian-associated ancestry cluster were 80% to 90% of about 400 genotyped donors.

General observations from the study: It is likely that the observed cluster of highly shared sequence variants was a sequencing artifact.

When sampled, the donors appeared nominally healthy, though they likely had unrecorded immune exposures. The PCR had 60 Vbeta and 13 Jbeta primers. Assay: immunoSEQ multiplex PCR; the TCRdb copy retains only in-frame clones and omits some. The table lists about 160,000 clones, approximately 80% of them singletons, with over 1% in the top ten. This chain connects TRBV5-6 to TRBJ1-1, with a weak D call TRBD1 (6 bases). The source of this sequence is a woman in her forties or fifties in good health and CMV-seronegative. The sequencing input was PBMCs. The chain's CDR3 is CASSLARGYDTEAFF. The DNA of the CDR3 is TGTGCCAGCAGCTTGGCCAGGGGATATGACACTGAAGCTTTCTTT.